Below are 20 T cell receptor beta chains sequenced from a single sample in a study of beta chain features in type 1 diabetes. Expressed TCRB transcripts were sequenced, since all the RNA that had been isolated was reverse transcribed. Profiling relied on immunoSEQ multiplex PCR, and the TCRdb table lists in-frame clones only, not all of them. The data contain 130,000 to 150,000 clones, nearly 9.5% of them seen just once; the ten biggest clones take up about 0.66%. Sequencing was performed on central memory CD4+ T cells from blood. These receptors were taken from a man aged 18 to 35 in good health.

V and J are TRBV5-4 and TRBJ2-3; TRBD2 aligns across 7 bases. CDR1 SGHNT and CDR2 YYREEE come from the germline V gene (reference sequence). The length of the CDR3 is 14 residues. V trimming: 5 bases; J trimming: 4 bases; junction bases outside the gene matches: 7. The CDR3 coding sequence is TGTGCCAGCAGGGAACCGGGACTACCAGATACGCAGTATTTT. Its protein product is CASREPGLPDTQYF.

This chain connects TRBV14 to TRBJ2-3; 12 nucleotides match TRBD2. Trimming took 4 bases from V and 2 from J; bases not matched to a gene: 7. Per the germline V gene, CDR1 is SGHDN and CDR2 is FVKESK. This CDR3 is built from 17 residues. The DNA for the CDR3 is TGTGCCAGCAGCCGAAGACTAGCGGGGGCTTCCACAGATACGCAGTATTTT. This gives the protein CASSRRLAGASTDTQYF.

The chain is built from TRBV6-1 and TRBJ2-7, with TRBD2 identical over 10 bases. Germline CDR1 is MNHNS and CDR2 is SASEGT. V lost 6 bases and J lost 7; bases outside the gene matches: 9. This CDR3 has 14 amino acids. CDR3 loop: CASRSGSSGGEQYF. In nucleotides, the CDR3 is TGTGCCAGCAGATCGGGGTCTAGCGGGGGTGAGCAGTACTTC.

This clone has only a few counts. This chain connects TRBV28 to TRBJ2-3, with TRBD1 matching over 10 bases. After removal of 4 bases from V and 4 bases from J, the junction contained 8 bases not matched to a gene. The V gene's germline CDR1 is MDHEN and CDR2 SYDVKM. This CDR3 is built from 16 residues. Here the CDR3 reads CASSSGGTGDSDTQYF. DNA of the CDR3: TGTGCCAGCAGTTCTGGGGGGACAGGGGATTCAGATACGCAGTATTTT.

V usage is TRBV18 and J usage is TRBJ2-7; 13 bases match TRBD2. The ends lost 4 bases at V and 3 bases at J; junction bases unmatched: 3. Germline CDR1 and CDR2: KGHSH and LQKENI. The CDR3 extends over 15 amino acids. CDR3 sequence: CASSQTSGGDYEQYF. CDR3 DNA: TGTGCCAGCTCACAAACTAGCGGGGGGGACTACGAGCAGTACTTC.

The chain has TRBV7-2 and TRBJ2-5; perhaps TRBD2 as D (6 bases). The DNA end favors TRBJ2-7, so the J call may be wrong. Germline CDR1 and CDR2: SGHTA and FQGNSA. The CDR3 contains 16 residues. The CDR3 nucleotides read TGTGCCAGCAGCCGGGCGGGGTCATCGGGAGCCTACGAGCAGTACTTC. It yields the protein CASSRAGSSGAYEQYF.

This clone was seen a handful of times. The J gene is TRBJ2-2, the V gene TRBV5-4; 9 bases agree with TRBD1. Per germline, CDR1 SGHNT and CDR2 YYREEE (reference sequence). With 4 bases clipped from V and 1 base from J, the junction kept 5 bases outside the gene matches. This CDR3 is 16 amino acids long. CDR3 in amino acids: CASSGGTGRNTGELFF. The CDR3 DNA reads as TGTGCCAGCAGCGGGGGGACAGGGAGGAACACCGGGGAGCTGTTTTTT.

Many counts were recorded for this clone. The chain recombines TRBV7-6 with TRBJ2-5, with D hard to call. This CDR3 contains 17 residues. Germline loops: CDR1 SGHVS, CDR2 FNYEAQ. The germline V and J ends were trimmed by 5 bases and 1 base, with 20 bases remaining between them. CDR3 sequence reads: CASSVGRVTAVQETQYF. The CDR3 DNA is TGTGCCAGCAGCGTAGGCCGTGTTACAGCCGTCCAAGAGACCCAGTACTTC.

J is TRBJ1-1 and V is TRBV19, with 7 bases that match TRBD1. The ends lost 5 bases at V and 5 bases at J; junction bases unmatched: 8. The CDR3 loop spans 14 amino acids. Per germline, CDR1 LNHDA and CDR2 SQIVND (reference sequence). The CDR3: CASSSPAGGTEAFF. CDR3 coding DNA: TGTGCCAGTAGTTCTCCAGCAGGGGGGACTGAAGCTTTCTTT.

V gene TRBV7-2 combines with J gene TRBJ2-1; TRBD1 aligns across 7 bases. This CDR3 is built from 13 residues. From germline, CDR1 is SGHTA and CDR2 FQGNSA. The ends lost 5 bases at V and 6 bases at J; junction bases unmatched: 4. CDR3 loop: CASSANRGNEQFF. The DNA of the CDR3 is TGTGCCAGCAGCGCTAACAGGGGCAATGAGCAGTTCTTC. Full variable domain (rest looked up from reference TRBV7-2 and TRBJ2-1): GAGVSQSPSNKVTEKGKDVELRCDPISGHTALYWYRQSLGQGLEFLIYFQGNSAPDKSGLPSDRFSAERTGGSVSTLTIQRTQQEDSAVYLCASSANRGNEQFFGPGTRLTVL.

This clone was counted a few times. The chain has TRBV30 and TRBJ1-1; a possible D gene is TRBD1 (5 bases). This CDR3 region has 11 residues. Trimming left V 0 bases short and J 6 bases short, with 5 bases between. The V gene's germline CDR1 is GTSNPN and CDR2 SVGIG (reference sequence). The DNA of the CDR3 is TGTGCCTGGAGTGTACAGGCTGAAGCTTTCTTT. It translates to CAWSVQAEAFF. Drawing the rest from reference TRBV30 and TRBJ1-1, the complete variable domain is SQTIHQWPATLVQPVGSPLSLECTVEGTSNPNLYWYRQAAGRGLQLLFYSVGIGQISSEVPQNLSASRPQDRQFILSSKKLLLSDSGFYLCAWSVQAEAFFGQGTRLTVV.

J is TRBJ2-2 and V is TRBV5-1; 7 nucleotides align to TRBD1. V was clipped by 2 bases and J by 5 bases; unmatched bases: 6. The CDR3 is 15 amino acids. CDR1 and CDR2 from the germline V gene are SGHRS and YFSETQ. CDR3 coding DNA: TGCGCCAGCAGCTTTAGACAGGGACGGACCGGGGAGCTGTTTTTT. Its protein is CASSFRQGRTGELFF.

V and J are TRBV27 and TRBJ2-1, with TRBD1 matching over 8 bases. This CDR3 region has 16 residues. In germline, CDR1 is MNHEY, CDR2 SMNVEV (reference sequence). V trimming: 5 bases; J trimming: 4 bases; junction bases outside the gene matches: 10. The DNA for the CDR3 is TGTGCCAGCAGTGGGCGACAGGGGACGGGGTACAATGAGCAGTTCTTC. Translated, it gives CASSGRQGTGYNEQFF.

This clone turned up a few times. The rearrangement links TRBV6-4 to TRBJ2-6; maybe TRBD2 (5 bases). The CDR3 is 15 residues long. V was trimmed by 2 bases and J by 1 base, leaving 6 bases between them. Germline V gives CDR1 MRHNA, CDR2 SNTAGT. CDR3 residues: CASSDRGSGANVLTF. For the CDR3, the DNA is TGTGCCAGCAGTGACCGAGGGTCTGGGGCCAACGTCCTGACTTTC.

V usage is TRBV11-1 and J usage is TRBJ2-2; 8 bases align to TRBD1. The CDR3 spans 14 residues. V lost 5 bases, J lost 5 bases, and 4 bases stayed unmatched. CDR1 SGHAT and CDR2 FQDESV come from the germline V gene (reference sequence). For the CDR3, the DNA is TGTGCCAGCAGCCGGGACAGGTCGACCGGGGAGCTGTTTTTT. Encoded protein: CASSRDRSTGELFF.

A few counts support this clone. This rearrangement joins TRBV11-3 to TRBJ2-6; D is uncertain. Germline V lookup: CDR1 SGHNT, CDR2 YENEEA. V lost 4 bases and J lost 0, with 4 bases in between. The CDR3 contains 14 residues. The CDR3: CASSSNSGANVLTF. As DNA, the CDR3 is TGTGCCAGCAGCTCAAACTCTGGGGCCAACGTCCTGACTTTC.

This clone has only a few counts. The V call is TRBV2, the J call TRBJ2-1, with TRBD2 identical over 16 bases. Germline lookup yields CDR1 SNHLY and CDR2 FYNNEI. J gave up 8 bases and V 10 bases, and 2 bases lay outside the gene matches. CDR3 size: 13 residues. This CDR3 reads CAMGLAGGYEQFF. The CDR3 nucleotides read TGTGCCATGGGACTAGCGGGGGGGTATGAGCAGTTCTTC.

The chain has TRBV2 and TRBJ1-5; 9 bases match TRBD1. Germline loops: CDR1 SNHLY, CDR2 FYNNEI. J gave up 6 bases and V 6 bases, and 6 bases lay outside the gene matches. The CDR3 runs to 14 residues. The CDR3 region has the DNA TGTGCCAGCAGCCCCGACAGGGGGGTTCAGCCCCAGCATTTT. Translated: CASSPDRGVQPQHF. The complete variable domain, with remaining parts taken from reference TRBV2 and TRBJ1-5, reads EPEVTQTPSHQVTQMGQEVILRCVPISNHLYFYWYRQILGQKVEFLVSFYNNEISEKSEIFDDQFSVERPDGSNFTLKIRSTKLEDSAMYFCASSPDRGVQPQHFGDGTRLSIL.

The chain carries TRBV6-1 and TRBJ2-7; no reliable D call. Between the trimmed V and J ends, which lost 2 bases and 5 bases, there was a span of 7 bases. Germline V gene data show CDR1 as MNHNS and CDR2 as SASEGT. The CDR3 is 12 residues long. The CDR3 sequence: CASSENSDEQYF. CDR3 DNA: TGTGCCAGCAGTGAAAACTCTGACGAGCAGTACTTC.

Many counts were recorded for this clone. The chain employs TRBV9 and TRBJ1-4; D is undetermined. V was trimmed by 0 bases and J by 8 bases, leaving 11 bases between them. Per the germline V gene, CDR1 is SGDLS and CDR2 is YYNGEE. This CDR3 is built from 14 residues. CDR3 in amino acids: CASSVGPIREKLFF. CDR3 nucleotide sequence: TGTGCCAGCAGCGTAGGGCCAATTCGCGAAAAACTGTTTTTT.